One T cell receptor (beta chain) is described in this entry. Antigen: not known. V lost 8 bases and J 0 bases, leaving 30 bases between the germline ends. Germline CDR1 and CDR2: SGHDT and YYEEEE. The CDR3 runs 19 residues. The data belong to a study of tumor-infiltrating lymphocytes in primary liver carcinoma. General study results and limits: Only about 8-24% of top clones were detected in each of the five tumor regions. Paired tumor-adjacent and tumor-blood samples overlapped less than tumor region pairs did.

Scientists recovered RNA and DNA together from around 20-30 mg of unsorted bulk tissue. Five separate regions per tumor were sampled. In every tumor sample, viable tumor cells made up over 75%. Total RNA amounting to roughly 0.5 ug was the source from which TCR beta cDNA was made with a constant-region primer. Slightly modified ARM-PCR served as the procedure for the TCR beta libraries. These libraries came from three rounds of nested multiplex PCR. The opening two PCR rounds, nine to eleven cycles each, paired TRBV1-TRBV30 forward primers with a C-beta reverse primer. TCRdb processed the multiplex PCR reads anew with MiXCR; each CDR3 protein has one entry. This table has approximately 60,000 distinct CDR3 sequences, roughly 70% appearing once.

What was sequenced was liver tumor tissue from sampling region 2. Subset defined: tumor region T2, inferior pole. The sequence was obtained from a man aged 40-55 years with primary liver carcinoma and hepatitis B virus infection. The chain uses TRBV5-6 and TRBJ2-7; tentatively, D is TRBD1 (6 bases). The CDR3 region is CASSAAGAREGQNSYEQYF. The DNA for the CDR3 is TGTGCCAGTAGCGCCGCAGGGGCCCGCGAGGGGCAGAACTCCTACGAGCAGTACTTC.